This T cell receptor (beta chain) was retrieved from a study of T cell responses to AZD1222 COVID-19 vaccine. Points from the study as a whole: Sampling that yielded the repertoires occurred only after the peak T cell response. The donor cohort was predominantly white British with a female majority, and clonal diversity may have been underestimated. After two AZD1222 doses, spike-specific TCR breadth and depth rose versus day 0.

The CDR3 has 13 amino acids. V gave up 8 bases and J gave up 7 bases; unmatched junction bases: 10. Germline loops: CDR1 LNHDA, CDR2 SQIVND (reference sequence). Details on this clone: Its antigen is not identified.

Here immunoSEQ multiplex PCR was the method, and the copy in TCRdb shows in-frame clones only, minus some. The sample has 150,000 to 200,000 clones; 88% are singletons. The material was peripheral blood, obtained 28 days after the second AZD1222 dose. The clonotype was recovered from an adult who received the AZD1222 COVID-19 vaccine. This chain connects TRBV19 to TRBJ2-5; TRBD2 agrees at 7 bases. In DNA form, the CDR3 reads TGTGCCAGTGCAGGACATTCGGGAGGGACCCAGTACTTC. Protein sequence: CASAGHSGGTQYF. The whole variable domain, filled in from reference TRBV19 and TRBJ2-5, reads DGGITQSPKYLFRKEGQNVTLSCEQNLNHDAMYWYRQDPGQGLRLIYYSQIVNDFQKGDIAEGYSVSREKKESFPLTVTSAQKNPTAFYLCASAGHSGGTQYFGPGTRLLVL.